This T cell receptor (beta chain) was recovered during a study of CD8+CD57+ T cells in acquired aplastic anemia. Study-level information: The study obtained an average of approximately 2.9 ug of DNA from sorted CD4+ and CD8+ cells. Among healthy donors, CD4+ cells averaged around 10 million reads.

Germline V gene sequence: CDR1 MNHEY, CDR2 SVGEGT. The CDR3 covers 15 residues. V was shortened by 6 bases and J by 3 bases, with 15 bases between the two germline ends. Profiles of TCR beta VDJ and CDR3 were generated from a genomic DNA template. TCRdb re-derived calls from the reads in MiXCR, one entry per CDR3 protein. Of about 110,000 distinct CDR3 sequences listed, around half are singletons. General study points: There were twenty-nine CD8+ CDR3 sequences that occurred in both patients and controls. Patients and controls were not found to differ significantly in CD8+ Simpson's diversity.

About this clonotype: Its antigen is as yet unknown.

Material: sorted CD4+, CD8+, or CD8+CD57+ T cells (not recorded which) from PBMCs. The rearrangement links TRBV6-2 or TRBV6-3 to TRBJ1-5, with D tentatively TRBD1 (5 bases). The source of this sequence is a human donor in good health, serving as a control. The CDR3 bases are TGTGCCAGCAGCTTAGGAGGGGTAGTCAATCAGCCCCAGCATTTT. Protein sequence: CASSLGGVVNQPQHF.